This T cell receptor (beta chain) came from a study of cytomegalovirus exposure and HLA in healthy donors. Study-wide points: Presence/absence analyses rested on an assumption that sequencing depth was roughly uniform across donors. The authors judged a highly shared variant cluster likely a sequencing artifact. The study recorded fewer than 200 TCR beta chains that were cytomegalovirus-associated.

As to this clone: Its antigen is unidentified.

The V gene lost 7 bases and the J gene lost 5 bases, with 11 bases spanning the gap. Germline-derived CDR1 and CDR2 are MNHEY and SVGAGI. This CDR3 is built from 13 residues. The study ran its PCR with 60 Vbeta and 13 Jbeta primers. Measured with immunoSEQ multiplex PCR; TCRdb has only the in-frame clones, and not every one. The profile shows 150,000 to 250,000 clones, 75% to 85% of them singletons. The gene calls are TRBV6-5 and TRBJ1-4; D is ambiguous. This TCR derives from a girl aged 10 to 17 in good health and CMV-seropositive. What was sequenced was PBMCs. The CDR3 DNA sequence: TGTGCCAGCACCCTGCGTCCGAATGAAAAACTGTTTTTT. Encoded protein: CASTLRPNEKLFF.